A selection of T cell receptor beta chains follows, all from one sample in a study of monozygotic twins with inflammatory bowel disease. TCRdb reanalyzed the 5' RACE reads, giving one entry per CDR3 protein sequence and no DNA. This sample's table has roughly 150,000 distinct CDR3 sequences. The sequencing input was blood. The receptors were gathered from a human donor with ulcerative colitis or Crohn's disease, or a healthy co-twin of an affected twin (not recorded which). The CDR3 runs from the conserved cysteine through the conserved F or W. Each record gives: V gene, J gene, CDR3 protein.

>TRBV14|TRBJ1-2
CASSQDVGYGYTF
>TRBV5-1|TRBJ2-3
CASSLGGRALGTDTQYF
>TRBV12-3/TRBV12-4|TRBJ2-2
CASSRPGTSSAGELFF
>TRBV14|TRBJ2-1
CASRAWAGSYNEQFF
>TRBV5-1|TRBJ2-7
CASSLEVFSRAYEQYF
>TRBV4-1|TRBJ2-7
CASSQGDMRATGITYEQYF
>TRBV11-2|TRBJ2-1
CASSTGAGHGYNEQFF
>TRBV5-1|TRBJ1-1
CASSLGTGPNGGTEAFF
>TRBV7-2|TRBJ1-1
CASRHTGGMNTEAFF
>TRBV28|TRBJ1-2
CASSFRGPYYGYTF
>TRBV5-5|TRBJ2-2
CASSRGLAGGRTGELFF
>TRBV19|TRBJ2-1
CASSFGSGSPYNEQFF
>TRBV6-1|TRBJ2-1
CASTGTSRKNNEQFF
>TRBV11-2|TRBJ2-5
CASSLVGGGQETQYF
>TRBV5-4|TRBJ1-5
CASSLDPLTDNQPQHF
>TRBV5-1|TRBJ2-1
CASSPSIDGYNEQFF
>TRBV7-2|TRBJ2-2
CASSLPGVWLQNTGELFF